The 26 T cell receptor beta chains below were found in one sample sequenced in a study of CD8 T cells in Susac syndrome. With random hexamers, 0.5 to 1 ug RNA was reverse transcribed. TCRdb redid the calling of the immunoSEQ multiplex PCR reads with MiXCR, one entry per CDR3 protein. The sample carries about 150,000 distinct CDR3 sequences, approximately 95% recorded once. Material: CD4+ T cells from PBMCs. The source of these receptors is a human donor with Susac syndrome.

The chain's CDR3 is CASSRTRGQSSGANVLTF. The CDR3 bases are TGTGCCAGCAGTCGTACTAGGGGCCAGAGCTCTGGGGCCAACGTCCTGACTTTC. This sequence joins TRBV3-1 and TRBJ2-6, with D perhaps being TRBD1 or TRBD2 (5 bases each). CDR3 length: 18 amino acids. In germline, CDR1 is LGHDT, CDR2 YNNKEL (reference sequence). V was cut by 6 bases and J by 0 bases, with 18 bases left in between.

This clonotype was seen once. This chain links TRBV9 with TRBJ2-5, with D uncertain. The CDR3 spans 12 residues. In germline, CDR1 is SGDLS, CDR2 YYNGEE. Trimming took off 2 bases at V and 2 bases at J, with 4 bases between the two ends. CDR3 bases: TGTGCCAGCAGCGTGGGGCAAGAGACCCAGTACTTC. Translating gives CASSVGQETQYF.

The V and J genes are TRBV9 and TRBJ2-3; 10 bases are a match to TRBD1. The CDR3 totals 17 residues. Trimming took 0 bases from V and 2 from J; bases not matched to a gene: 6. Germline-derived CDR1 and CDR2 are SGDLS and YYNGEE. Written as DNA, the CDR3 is TGTGCCAGCAGCGTAGACCTGACAGGGGGCATCACAGATACGCAGTATTTT. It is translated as CASSVDLTGGITDTQYF.

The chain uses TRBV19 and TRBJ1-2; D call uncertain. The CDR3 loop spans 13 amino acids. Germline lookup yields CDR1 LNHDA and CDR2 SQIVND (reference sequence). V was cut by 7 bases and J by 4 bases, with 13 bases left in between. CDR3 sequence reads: CASTRGRTYGYTF. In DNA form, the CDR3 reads TGTGCCAGTACCCGAGGCCGGACCTATGGCTACACCTTC.

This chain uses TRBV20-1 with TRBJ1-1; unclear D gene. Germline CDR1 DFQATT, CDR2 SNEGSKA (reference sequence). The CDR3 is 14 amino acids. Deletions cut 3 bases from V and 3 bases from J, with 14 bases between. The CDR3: CSARGSTDHTEAFF. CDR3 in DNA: TGCAGTGCTAGGGGTAGCACAGACCACACTGAAGCTTTCTTT.

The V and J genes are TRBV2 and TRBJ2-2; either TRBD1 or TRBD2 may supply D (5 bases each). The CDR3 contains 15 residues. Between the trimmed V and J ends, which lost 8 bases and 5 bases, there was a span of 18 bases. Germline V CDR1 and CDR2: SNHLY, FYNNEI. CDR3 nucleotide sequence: TGTGCCAGCGTTGGGGGAACATCGAGGACCGGGGAGCTGTTTTTT. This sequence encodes CASVGGTSRTGELFF. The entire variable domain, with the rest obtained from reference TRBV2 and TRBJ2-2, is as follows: EPEVTQTPSHQVTQMGQEVILRCVPISNHLYFYWYRQILGQKVEFLVSFYNNEISEKSEIFDDQFSVERPDGSNFTLKIRSTKLEDSAMYFCASVGGTSRTGELFFGEGSRLTVL.

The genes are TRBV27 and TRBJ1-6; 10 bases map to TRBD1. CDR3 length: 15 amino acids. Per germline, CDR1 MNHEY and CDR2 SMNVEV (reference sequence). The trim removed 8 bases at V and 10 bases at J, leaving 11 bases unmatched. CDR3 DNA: TGTGCCAGCGCTACCAGCCGGGACAGGGGCTCACCCCTCCACTTT. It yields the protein CASATSRDRGSPLHF.

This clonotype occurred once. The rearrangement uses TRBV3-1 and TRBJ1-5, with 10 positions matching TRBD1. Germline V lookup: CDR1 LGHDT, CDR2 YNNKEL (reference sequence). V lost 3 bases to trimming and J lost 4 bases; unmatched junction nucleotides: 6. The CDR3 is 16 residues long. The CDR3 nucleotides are TGTGCCAGCAGCCAGCGACAGGGGGCTCTGAATCAGCCCCAGCATTTT. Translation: CASSQRQGALNQPQHF.

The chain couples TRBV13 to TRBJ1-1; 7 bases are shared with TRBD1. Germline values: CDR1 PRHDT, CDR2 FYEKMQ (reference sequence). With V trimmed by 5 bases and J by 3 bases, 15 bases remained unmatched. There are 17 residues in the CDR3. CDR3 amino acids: CASSTQRQGGLDTEAFF. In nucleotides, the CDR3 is TGTGCCAGCAGCACGCAGCGACAGGGAGGTTTAGACACTGAAGCTTTCTTT.

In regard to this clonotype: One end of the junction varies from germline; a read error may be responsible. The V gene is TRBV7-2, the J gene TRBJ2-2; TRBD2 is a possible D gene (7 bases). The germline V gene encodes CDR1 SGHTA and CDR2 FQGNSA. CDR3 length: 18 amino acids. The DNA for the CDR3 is TGCGCCAGCAGGGGAAGAACTAGCGACATAGCGAACACCGGGGAGCTGTTTTTT. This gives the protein CASRGRTSDIANTGELFF.

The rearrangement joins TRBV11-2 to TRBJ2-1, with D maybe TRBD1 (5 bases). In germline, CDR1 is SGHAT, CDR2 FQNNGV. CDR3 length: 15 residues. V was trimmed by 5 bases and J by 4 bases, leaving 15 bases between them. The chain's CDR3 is CASSLRVQGYNEQFF. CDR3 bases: TGTGCCAGCAGCCTTAGGGTCCAGGGTTACAATGAGCAGTTCTTC.

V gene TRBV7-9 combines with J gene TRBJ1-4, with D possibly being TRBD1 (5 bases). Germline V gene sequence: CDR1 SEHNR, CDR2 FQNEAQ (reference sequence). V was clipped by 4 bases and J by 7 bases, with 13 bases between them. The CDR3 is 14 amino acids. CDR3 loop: CASSWDLRREKLFF. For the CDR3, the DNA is TGTGCCAGCAGCTGGGACCTACGGCGTGAAAAACTGTTTTTT. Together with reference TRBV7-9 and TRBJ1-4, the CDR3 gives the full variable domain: DTGVSQNPRHKITKRGQNVTFRCDPISEHNRLYWYRQTLGQGPEFLTYFQNEAQLEKSRLLSDRFSAERPKGSFSTLEIQRTEQGDSAMYLCASSWDLRREKLFFGSGTQLSVL.

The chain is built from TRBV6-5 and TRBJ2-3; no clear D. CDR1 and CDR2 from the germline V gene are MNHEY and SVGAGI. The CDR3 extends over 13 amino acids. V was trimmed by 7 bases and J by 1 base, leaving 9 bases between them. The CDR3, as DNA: TGTGCCAGCAAGACTGGCCGCACAGATACGCAGTATTTT. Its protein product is CASKTGRTDTQYF.

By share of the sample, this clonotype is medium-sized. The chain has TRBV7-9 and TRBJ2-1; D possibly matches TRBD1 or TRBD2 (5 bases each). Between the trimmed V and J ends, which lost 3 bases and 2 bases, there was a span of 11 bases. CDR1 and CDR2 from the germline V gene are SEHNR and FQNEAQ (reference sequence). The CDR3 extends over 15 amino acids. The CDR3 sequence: CASSLGVGPYNEQFF. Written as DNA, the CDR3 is TGTGCCAGCAGCTTGGGGGTAGGCCCCTACAATGAGCAGTTCTTC.

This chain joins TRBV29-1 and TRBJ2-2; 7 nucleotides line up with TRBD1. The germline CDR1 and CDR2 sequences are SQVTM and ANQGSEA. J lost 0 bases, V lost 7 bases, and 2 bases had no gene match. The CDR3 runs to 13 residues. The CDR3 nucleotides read TGCAGCGCGGGACAGACGAACACCGGGGAGCTGTTTTTT. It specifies CSAGQTNTGELFF.

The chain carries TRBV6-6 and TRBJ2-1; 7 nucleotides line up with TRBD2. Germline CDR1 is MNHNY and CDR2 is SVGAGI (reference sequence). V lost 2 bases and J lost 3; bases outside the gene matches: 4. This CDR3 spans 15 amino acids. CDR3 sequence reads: CASSYSSSGYNEQFF. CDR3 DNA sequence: TGTGCCAGCAGTTACAGTTCTAGCGGCTACAATGAGCAGTTCTTC.

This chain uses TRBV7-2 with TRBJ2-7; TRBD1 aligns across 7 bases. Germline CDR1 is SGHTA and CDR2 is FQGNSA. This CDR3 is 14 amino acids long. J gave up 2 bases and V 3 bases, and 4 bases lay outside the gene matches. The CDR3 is CASSLRGPPYEQYF. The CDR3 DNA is TGTGCCAGCAGCTTGAGGGGGCCTCCCTACGAGCAGTACTTC.

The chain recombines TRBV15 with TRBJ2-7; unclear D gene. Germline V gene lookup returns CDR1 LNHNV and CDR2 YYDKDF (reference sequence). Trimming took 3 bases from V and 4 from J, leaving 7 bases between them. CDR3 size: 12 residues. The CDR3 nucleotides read TGTGCCACCAGCAGTAGTCGGTACGAGCAGTACTTC. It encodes CATSSSRYEQYF.

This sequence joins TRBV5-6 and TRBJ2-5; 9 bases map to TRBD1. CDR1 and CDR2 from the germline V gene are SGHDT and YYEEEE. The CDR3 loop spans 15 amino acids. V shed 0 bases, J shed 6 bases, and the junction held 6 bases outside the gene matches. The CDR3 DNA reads TGTGCCAGCAGCTTGGTGGGACAGGGAGATAAGACCCAGTACTTC. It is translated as CASSLVGQGDKTQYF.

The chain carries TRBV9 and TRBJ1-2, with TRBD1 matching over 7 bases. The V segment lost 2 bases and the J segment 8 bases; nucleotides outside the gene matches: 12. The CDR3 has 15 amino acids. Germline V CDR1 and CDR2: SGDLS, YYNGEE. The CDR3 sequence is CASSVDRGTAGGYTF. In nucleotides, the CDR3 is TGTGCCAGCAGCGTGGATAGAGGGACAGCTGGGGGCTACACCTTC.

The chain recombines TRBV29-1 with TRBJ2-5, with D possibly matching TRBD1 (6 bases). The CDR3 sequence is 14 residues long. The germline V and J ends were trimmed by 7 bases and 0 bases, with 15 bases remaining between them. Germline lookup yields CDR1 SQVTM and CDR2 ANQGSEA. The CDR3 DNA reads TGCAGCGGTGGGTCCAGGGGACACCAAGAGACCCAGTACTTC. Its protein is CSGGSRGHQETQYF.

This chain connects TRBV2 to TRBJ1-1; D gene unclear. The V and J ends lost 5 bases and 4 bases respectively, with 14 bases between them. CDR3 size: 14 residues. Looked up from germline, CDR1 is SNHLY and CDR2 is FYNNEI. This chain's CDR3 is CASSKRSGSTEAFF. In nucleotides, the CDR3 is TGTGCCAGCAGTAAACGCAGCGGTTCCACTGAAGCTTTCTTT.

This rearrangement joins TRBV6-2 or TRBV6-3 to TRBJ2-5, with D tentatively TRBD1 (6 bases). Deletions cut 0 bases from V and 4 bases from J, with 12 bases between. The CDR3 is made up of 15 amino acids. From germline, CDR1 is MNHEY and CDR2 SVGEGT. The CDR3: CASSYSGQPRETQYF. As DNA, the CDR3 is TGTGCCAGCAGTTACTCGGGACAACCTAGAGAGACCCAGTACTTC.

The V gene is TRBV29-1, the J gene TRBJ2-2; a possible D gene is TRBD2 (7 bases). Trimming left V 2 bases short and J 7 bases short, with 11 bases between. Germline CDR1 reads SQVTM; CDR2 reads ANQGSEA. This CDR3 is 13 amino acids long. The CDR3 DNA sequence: TGCAGCGTTGAATCGGGGGGACACGGGGAGCTGTTTTTT. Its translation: CSVESGGHGELFF.

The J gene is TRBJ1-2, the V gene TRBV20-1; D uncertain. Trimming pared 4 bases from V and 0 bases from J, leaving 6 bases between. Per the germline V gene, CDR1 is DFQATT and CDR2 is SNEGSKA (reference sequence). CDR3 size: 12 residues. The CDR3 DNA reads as TGCAGTGCTAAAACACCTAACTATGGCTACACCTTC. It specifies CSAKTPNYGYTF.

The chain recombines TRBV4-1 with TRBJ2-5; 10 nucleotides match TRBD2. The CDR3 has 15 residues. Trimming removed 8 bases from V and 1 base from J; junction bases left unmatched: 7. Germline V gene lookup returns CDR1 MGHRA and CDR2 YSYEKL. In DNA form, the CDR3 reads TGCGCCAGCCGGGCTAGCGGGGGAAGCCAAGAGACCCAGTACTTC. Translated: CASRASGGSQETQYF.